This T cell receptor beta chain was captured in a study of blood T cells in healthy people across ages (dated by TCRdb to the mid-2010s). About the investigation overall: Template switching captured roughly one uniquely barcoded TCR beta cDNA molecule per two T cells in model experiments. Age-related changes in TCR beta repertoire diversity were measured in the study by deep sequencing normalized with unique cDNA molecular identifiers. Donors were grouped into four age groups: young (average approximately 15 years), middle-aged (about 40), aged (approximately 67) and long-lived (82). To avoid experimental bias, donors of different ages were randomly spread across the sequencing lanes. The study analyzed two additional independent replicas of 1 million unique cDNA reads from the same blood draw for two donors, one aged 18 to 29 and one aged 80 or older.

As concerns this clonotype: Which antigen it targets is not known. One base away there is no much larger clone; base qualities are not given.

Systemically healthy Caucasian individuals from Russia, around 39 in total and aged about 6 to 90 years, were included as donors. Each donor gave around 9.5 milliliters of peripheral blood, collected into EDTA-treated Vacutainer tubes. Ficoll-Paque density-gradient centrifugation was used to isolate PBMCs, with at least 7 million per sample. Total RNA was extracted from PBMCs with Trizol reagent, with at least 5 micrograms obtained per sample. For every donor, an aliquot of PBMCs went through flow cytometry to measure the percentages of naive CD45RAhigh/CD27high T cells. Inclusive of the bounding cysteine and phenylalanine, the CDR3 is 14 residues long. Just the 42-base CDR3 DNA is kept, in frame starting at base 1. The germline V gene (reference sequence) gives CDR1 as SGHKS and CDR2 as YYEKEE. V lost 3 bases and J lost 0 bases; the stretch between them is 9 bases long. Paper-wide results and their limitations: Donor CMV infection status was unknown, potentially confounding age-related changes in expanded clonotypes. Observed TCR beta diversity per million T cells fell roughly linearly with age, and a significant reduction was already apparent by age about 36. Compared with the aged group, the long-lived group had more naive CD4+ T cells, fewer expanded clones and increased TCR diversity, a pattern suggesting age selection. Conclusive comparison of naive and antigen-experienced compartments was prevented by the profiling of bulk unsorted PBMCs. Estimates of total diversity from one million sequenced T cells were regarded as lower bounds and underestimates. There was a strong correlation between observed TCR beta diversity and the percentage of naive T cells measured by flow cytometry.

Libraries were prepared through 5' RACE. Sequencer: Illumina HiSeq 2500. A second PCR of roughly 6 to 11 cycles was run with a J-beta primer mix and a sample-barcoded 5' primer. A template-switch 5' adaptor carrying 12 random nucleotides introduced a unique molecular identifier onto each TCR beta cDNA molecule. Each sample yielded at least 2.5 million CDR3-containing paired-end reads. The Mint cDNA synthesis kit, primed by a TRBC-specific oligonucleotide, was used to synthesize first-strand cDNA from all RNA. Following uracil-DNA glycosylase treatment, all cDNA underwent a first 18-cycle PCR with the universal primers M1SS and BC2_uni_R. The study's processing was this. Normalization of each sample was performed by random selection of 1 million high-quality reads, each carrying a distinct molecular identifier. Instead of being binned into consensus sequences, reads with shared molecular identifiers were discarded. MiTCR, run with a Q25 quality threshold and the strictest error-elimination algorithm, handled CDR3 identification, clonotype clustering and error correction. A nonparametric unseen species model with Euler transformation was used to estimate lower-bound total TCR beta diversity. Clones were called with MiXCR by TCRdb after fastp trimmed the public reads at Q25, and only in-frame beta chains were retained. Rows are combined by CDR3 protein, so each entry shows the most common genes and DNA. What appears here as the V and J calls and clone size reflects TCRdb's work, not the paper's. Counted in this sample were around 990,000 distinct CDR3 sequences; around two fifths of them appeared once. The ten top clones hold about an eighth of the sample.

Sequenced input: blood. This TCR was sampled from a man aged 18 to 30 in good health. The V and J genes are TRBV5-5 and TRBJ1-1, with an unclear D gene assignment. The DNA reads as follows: TGTGCCAGCAGCTGGGCGGATATGAACACTGAAGCTTTCTTT. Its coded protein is CASSWADMNTEAFF.